In this sample, the clone carrying this T cell receptor beta chain turned up many times. The data were taken from a study of blood T cells in healthy people across ages. The donors, aged roughly 6 to 95, were healthy Caucasians from Russia. Using a J-beta primer mix together with a sample-barcoded 5' primer, a second PCR was run for about 6 to 12 cycles. From the 5' RACE reads, TCRdb called clonotypes with MiXCR, one entry per CDR3 protein. The data contain fewer than 2,000,000 distinct CDR3 sequences, about 39% of them singletons. Germline assignment: CDR1 SGHRS and CDR2 YFSETQ. This CDR3 comprises 13 residues. V lost 1 base and J 2 bases, leaving 6 bases between the germline ends.

Sequenced: blood. This chain uses TRBV5-1 with TRBJ1-1; unclear D gene. The TCR originated in a human donor in good health. The CDR3 DNA sequence: TGCGCCAGCAGCTTGTTGAGAAACACTGAAGCTTTCTTT. It yields the protein CASSLLRNTEAFF.